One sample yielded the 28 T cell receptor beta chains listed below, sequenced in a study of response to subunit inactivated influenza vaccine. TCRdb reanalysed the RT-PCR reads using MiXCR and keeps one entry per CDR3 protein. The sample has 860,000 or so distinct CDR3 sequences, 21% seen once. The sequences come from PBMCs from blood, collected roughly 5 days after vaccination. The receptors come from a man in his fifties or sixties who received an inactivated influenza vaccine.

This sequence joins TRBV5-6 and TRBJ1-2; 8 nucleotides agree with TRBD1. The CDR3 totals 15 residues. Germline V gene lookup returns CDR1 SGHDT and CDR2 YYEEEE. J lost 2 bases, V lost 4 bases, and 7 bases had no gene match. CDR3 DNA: TGTGCCAGCAGCCGCCTCCGGGACAGGAACTATGGCTACACCTTC. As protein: CASSRLRDRNYGYTF. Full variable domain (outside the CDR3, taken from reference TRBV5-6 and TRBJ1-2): DAGVTQSPTHLIKTRGQQVTLRCSPKSGHDTVSWYQQALGQGPQFIFQYYEEEERQRGNFPDRFSGHQFPNYSSELNVNALLLGDSALYLCASSRLRDRNYGYTFGSGTRLTVV.

CDR3 residues: CASSYSSRTEAFF. The CDR3, as DNA: TGTGCCAGCAGTTACTCGTCACGGACTGAAGCTTTCTTT. This chain uses TRBV6-2 or TRBV6-3 with TRBJ1-1; D uncertain. Looked up from germline, CDR1 is MNHEY and CDR2 is SVGEGT. The V gene lost 0 bases and the J gene lost 5 bases, with 7 bases spanning the gap. CDR3 length: 13 residues.

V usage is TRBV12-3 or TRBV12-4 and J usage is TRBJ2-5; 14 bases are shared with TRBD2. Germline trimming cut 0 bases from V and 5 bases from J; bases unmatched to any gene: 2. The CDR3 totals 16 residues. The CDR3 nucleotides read TGTGCCAGCAGTTTAGCCAGACTAGCGGGGGGGGAGACCCAGTACTTC. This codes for CASSLARLAGGETQYF.

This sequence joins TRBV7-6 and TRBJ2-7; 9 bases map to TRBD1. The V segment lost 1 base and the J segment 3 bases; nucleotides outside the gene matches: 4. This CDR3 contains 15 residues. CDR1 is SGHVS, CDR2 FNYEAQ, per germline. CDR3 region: CASSLEDRGNYEQYF. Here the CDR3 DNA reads TGTGCCAGCAGCTTAGAGGACAGGGGAAACTACGAGCAGTACTTC.

In nucleotides, the CDR3 is TGCGCCAGCAGCCAAATAAGAACATACAATGAGCAGTTCTTC. Translating gives CASSQIRTYNEQFF. V gene TRBV4-3 combines with J gene TRBJ2-1; D unclear. The CDR3 has 14 residues. Trimming took 2 bases from V and 4 from J, leaving 9 bases between them. Germline CDR1 LGHNA, CDR2 YSLEER.

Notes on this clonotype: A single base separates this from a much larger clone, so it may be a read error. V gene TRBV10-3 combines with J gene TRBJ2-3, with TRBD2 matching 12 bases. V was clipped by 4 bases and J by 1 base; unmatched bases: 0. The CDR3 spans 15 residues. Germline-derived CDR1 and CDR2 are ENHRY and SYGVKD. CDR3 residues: CAISGTSGGTDTQYF. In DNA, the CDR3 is TGTGCCATCAGTGGGACTAGCGGGGGCACAGATACGCAGTATTTT.

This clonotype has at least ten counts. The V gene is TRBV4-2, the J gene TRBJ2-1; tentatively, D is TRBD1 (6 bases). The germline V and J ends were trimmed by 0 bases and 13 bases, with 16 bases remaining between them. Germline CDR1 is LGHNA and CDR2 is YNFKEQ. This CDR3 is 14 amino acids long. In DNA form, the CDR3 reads TGTGCCAGCAGCCAAGATCCCCTGGGGACAATACAGTTCTTC. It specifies CASSQDPLGTIQFF.

CDR3 protein: CASSYPPGTGLSGNTIYF. The CDR3 DNA reads as TGTGCCAGCAGTTACCCCCCCGGGACAGGCCTCTCTGGAAACACCATATATTTT. The chain is built from TRBV6-5 and TRBJ1-3; 8 nucleotides match TRBD1. This CDR3 spans 18 amino acids. V lost 2 bases to trimming and J lost 0 bases; unmatched junction nucleotides: 9. Per the germline V gene, CDR1 is MNHEY and CDR2 is SVGAGI.

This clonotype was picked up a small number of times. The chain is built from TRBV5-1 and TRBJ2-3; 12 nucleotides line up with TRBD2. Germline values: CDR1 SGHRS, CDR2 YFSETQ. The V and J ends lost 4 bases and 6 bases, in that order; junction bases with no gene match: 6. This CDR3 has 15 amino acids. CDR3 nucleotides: TGCGCCAGCAGCCCGAGGACTAGCGGGGACGATACGCAGTATTTT. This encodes CASSPRTSGDDTQYF.

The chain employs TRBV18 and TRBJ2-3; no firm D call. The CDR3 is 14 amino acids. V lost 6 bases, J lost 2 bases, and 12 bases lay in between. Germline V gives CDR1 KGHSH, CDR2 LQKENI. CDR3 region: CASSLGSYTDTQYF. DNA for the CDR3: TGTGCCAGCTCCCTCGGAAGCTACACAGATACGCAGTATTTT.

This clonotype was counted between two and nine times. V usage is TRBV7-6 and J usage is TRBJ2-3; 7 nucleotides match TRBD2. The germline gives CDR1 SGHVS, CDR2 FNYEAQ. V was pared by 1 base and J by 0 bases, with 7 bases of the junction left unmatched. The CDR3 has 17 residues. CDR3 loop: CASSLVPSGSSTDTQYF. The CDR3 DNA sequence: TGTGCCAGCAGCTTAGTACCTAGCGGATCCAGCACAGATACGCAGTATTTT.

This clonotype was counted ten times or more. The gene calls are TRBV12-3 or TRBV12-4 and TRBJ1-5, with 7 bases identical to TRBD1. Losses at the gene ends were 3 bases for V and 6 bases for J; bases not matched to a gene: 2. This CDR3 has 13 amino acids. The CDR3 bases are TGTGCCAGCAGTTTCGACAGGGTTCAGCCCCAGCATTTT. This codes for CASSFDRVQPQHF.

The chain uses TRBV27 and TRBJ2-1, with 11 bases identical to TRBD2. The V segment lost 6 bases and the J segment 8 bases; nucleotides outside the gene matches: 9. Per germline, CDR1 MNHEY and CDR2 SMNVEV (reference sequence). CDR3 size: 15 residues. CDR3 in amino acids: CASSLSGRAFDEQFF. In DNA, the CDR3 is TGTGCCAGCAGCCTTAGCGGGAGGGCCTTCGATGAGCAGTTCTTC.

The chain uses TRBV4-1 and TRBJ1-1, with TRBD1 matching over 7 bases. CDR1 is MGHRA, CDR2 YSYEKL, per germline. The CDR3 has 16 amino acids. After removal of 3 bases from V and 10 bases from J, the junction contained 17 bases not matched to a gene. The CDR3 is CASSQSTGVGEARAFF. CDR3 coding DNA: TGCGCCAGCAGCCAGAGCACAGGGGTCGGGGAGGCGCGAGCTTTCTTT.

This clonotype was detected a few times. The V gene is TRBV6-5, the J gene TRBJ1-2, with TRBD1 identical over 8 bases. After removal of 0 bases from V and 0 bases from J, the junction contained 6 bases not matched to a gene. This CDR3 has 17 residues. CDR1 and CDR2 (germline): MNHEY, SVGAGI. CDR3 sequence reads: CASSYSIQGVSNYGYTF. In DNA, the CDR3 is TGTGCCAGCAGTTACTCGATACAGGGGGTCTCTAACTATGGCTACACCTTC.

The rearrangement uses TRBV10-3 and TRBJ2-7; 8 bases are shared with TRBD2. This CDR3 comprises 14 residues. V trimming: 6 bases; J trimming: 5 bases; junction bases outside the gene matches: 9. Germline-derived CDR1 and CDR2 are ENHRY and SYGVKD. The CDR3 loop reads CAIRGGGPRDEQYF. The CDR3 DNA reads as TGTGCCATCAGAGGCGGGGGGCCGAGGGACGAGCAGTACTTC.

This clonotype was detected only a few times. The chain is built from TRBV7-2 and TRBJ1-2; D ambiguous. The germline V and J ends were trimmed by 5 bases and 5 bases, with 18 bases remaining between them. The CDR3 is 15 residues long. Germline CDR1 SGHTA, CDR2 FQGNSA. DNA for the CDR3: TGTGCCAGCAGCCGCGCTCGGGGAGGAAGGTATGGCTACACCTTC. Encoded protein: CASSRARGGRYGYTF.

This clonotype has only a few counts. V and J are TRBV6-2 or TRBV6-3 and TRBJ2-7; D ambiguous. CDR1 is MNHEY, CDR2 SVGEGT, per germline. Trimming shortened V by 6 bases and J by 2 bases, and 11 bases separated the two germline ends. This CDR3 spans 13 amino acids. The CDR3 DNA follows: TGTGCCAGCAGCTCAGTTCCAACCTACGAGCAGTACTTC. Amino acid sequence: CASSSVPTYEQYF.

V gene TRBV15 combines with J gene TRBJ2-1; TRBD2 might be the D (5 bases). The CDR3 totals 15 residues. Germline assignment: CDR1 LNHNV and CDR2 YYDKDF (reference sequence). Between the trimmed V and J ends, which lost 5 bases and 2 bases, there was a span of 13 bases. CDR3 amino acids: CATSPLSGPYNEQFF. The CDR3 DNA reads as TGTGCCACCAGCCCCTTAAGCGGCCCCTACAATGAGCAGTTCTTC.

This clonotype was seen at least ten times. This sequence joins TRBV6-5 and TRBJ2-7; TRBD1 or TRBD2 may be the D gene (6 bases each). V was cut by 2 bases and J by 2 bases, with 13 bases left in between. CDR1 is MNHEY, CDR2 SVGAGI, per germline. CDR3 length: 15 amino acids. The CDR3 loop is CASSYGGRITYEQYF. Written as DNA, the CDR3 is TGTGCCAGCAGTTACGGGGGGCGCATTACCTACGAGCAGTACTTC.

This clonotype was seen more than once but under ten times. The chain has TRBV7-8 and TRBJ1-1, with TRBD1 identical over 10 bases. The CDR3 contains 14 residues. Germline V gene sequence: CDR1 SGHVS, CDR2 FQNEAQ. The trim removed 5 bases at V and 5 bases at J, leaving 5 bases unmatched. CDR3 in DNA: TGTGCCAGCAGCGTCGGACAGGGGGGGACTGAAGCTTTCTTT. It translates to CASSVGQGGTEAFF.

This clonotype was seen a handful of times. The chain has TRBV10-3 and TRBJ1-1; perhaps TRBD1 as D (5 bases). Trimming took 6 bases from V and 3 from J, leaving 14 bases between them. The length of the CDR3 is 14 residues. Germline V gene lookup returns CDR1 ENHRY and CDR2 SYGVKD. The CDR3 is CAIRKQEADTEAFF. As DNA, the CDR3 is TGTGCCATCAGGAAACAGGAAGCGGACACTGAAGCTTTCTTT.

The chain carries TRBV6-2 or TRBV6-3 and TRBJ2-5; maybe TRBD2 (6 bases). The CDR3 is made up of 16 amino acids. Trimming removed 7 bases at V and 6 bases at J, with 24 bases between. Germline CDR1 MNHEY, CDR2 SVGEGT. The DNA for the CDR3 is TGTGCCAGCAATAGTCAACCCTGGCGGGGCGACCAGACCCAGTACTTC. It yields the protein CASNSQPWRGDQTQYF.

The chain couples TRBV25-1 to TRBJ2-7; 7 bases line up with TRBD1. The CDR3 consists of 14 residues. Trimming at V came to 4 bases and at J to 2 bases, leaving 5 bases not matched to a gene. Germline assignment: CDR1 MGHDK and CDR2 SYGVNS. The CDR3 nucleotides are TGTGCCAGCAGTGGGGACAGAGTAACCTACGAGCAGTACTTC. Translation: CASSGDRVTYEQYF.

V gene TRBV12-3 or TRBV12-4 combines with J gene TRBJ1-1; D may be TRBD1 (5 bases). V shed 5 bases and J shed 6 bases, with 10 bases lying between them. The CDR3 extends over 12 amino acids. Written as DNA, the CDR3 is TGTGCCAGCAGTGTGACAGTTTCTGAAGCTTTCTTT. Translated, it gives CASSVTVSEAFF.

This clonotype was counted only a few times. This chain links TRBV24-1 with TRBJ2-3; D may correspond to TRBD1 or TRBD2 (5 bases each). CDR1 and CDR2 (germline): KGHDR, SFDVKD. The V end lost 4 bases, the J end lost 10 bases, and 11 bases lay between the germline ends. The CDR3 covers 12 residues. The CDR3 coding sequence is TGTGCCACCAGTGAGGGACCCCGCCCGCAGTATTTT. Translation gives CATSEGPRPQYF.

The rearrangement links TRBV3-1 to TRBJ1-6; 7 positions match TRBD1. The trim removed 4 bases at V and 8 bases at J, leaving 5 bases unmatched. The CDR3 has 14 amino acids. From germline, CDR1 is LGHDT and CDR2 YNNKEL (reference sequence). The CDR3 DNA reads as TGTGCCAGCAGCCCCCAAGGGGGCGATTCACCCCTCCACTTT. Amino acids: CASSPQGGDSPLHF.

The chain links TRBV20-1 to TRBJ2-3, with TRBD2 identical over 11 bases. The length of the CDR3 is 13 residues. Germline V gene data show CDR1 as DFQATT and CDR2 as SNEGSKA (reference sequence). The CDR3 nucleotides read TGCAGCGGACTAGCGGGCCTCACAGATACGCAGTATTTT. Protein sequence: CSGLAGLTDTQYF.